These T cell receptor beta chains were read from a single sample in a study of shared clonotypes between healthy human individuals. Repertoires were generated with immunoSEQ multiplex PCR, while TCRdb's copy carries only in-frame clones and drops some. The table has some 2 million clones, 95% seen once. Sequencing was carried out using naive CD4+ T cells sorted from blood. The receptors derive from a man between 18 and 35 years old in good health. Both conserved end residues are trimmed from each CDR3. Fields, in order: CDR3 protein, V gene.

CDR3aa: ASSAGTGGAEQY
v_gene: TRBV5-1

CDR3aa: ASRPGPTYNEQF
v_gene: TRBV2

CDR3aa: ASSFGQGQETQY
v_gene: TRBV5-4

CDR3aa: ASSEAGGGFSYEQY
v_gene: TRBV6-1

CDR3aa: ASRTGTGAGANVLT
v_gene: TRBV2

CDR3aa: ASSKQGMNEQF
v_gene: TRBV18

CDR3aa: ASSWTPAKNIQY
v_gene: TRBV28

CDR3aa: ASSLSSGTGIGELF
v_gene: TRBV7-2

CDR3aa: ASSVGNKENYGYT
v_gene: TRBV9

CDR3aa: ASSPTGVSGGYT
v_gene: TRBV6-5

CDR3aa: ASSLLGQGSTGELF
v_gene: TRBV5-1

CDR3aa: ASSEGTGTSYGYT
v_gene: TRBV6-1